The 4 T cell receptor beta chains in this list originate from one sample, sequenced in a study of blood T cells in healthy people across ages. Alongside a J-beta primer mix, a sample-barcoded 5' primer served in a second PCR lasting about 6 to 11 cycles. TCRdb re-called the 5' RACE reads through MiXCR, storing one row per CDR3 protein. The sample has under 700,000 distinct CDR3 sequences, under 30% seen once. This same sample was also part of a study on T cells of mothers and their children.

The sample consisted of blood. These receptors came from a boy aged 5-17 years in good health.

In its sample, this clonotype was seen once. The rearrangement uses TRBV7-9 and TRBJ2-3, with D perhaps matching TRBD1 or TRBD2 (5 bases each). The CDR3 has 15 amino acids. Germline V gene lookup returns CDR1 SEHNR and CDR2 FQNEAQ (reference sequence). The germline V and J ends were trimmed by 5 bases and 1 base, with 13 bases remaining between them. This chain's CDR3 is CASSHRDGGTDTQYF. The CDR3 DNA reads TGTGCCAGCAGCCATCGGGACGGAGGCACAGATACGCAGTATTTT. The variable domain in full, with the rest retrieved from reference TRBV7-9 and TRBJ2-3, is DTGVSQNPRHKITKRGQNVTFRCDPISEHNRLYWYRQTLGQGPEFLTYFQNEAQLEKSRLLSDRFSAERPKGSFSTLEIQRTEQGDSAMYLCASSHRDGGTDTQYFGPGTRLTVL.

This clonotype was seen just once. This rearrangement joins TRBV9 to TRBJ2-1, with 9 nucleotides matching TRBD2. CDR3 length: 16 residues. V dropped 4 bases and J dropped 8; count of bases not matched to a gene: 13. Germline loops: CDR1 SGDLS, CDR2 YYNGEE. The CDR3 DNA is TGTGCCAGCAGCCCCGGGGGGGTAGCGGGAGACCATGAGCAGTTCTTC. Its protein is CASSPGGVAGDHEQFF.

This chain joins TRBV30 and TRBJ1-5, with a weak D call TRBD1 (5 bases). V was shortened by 4 bases and J by 1 base, with 11 bases between the two germline ends. From germline, CDR1 is GTSNPN and CDR2 SVGIG (reference sequence). The CDR3 totals 14 residues. CDR3 loop: CAWTPGLSNQPQHF. The CDR3 bases are TGTGCCTGGACCCCGGGACTGAGCAATCAGCCCCAGCATTTT.

The chain has TRBV6-5 and TRBJ1-1; D is unclear. This CDR3 spans 13 amino acids. Germline V gene lookup returns CDR1 MNHEY and CDR2 SVGAGI. Trimming cost V 2 bases and J 1 base, with 5 bases left between them. The CDR3 sequence is CASSYEANTEAFF. The CDR3 coding sequence is TGTGCCAGCAGTTACGAGGCGAACACTGAAGCTTTCTTT.